These 21 T cell receptor beta chains came from one sample sequenced in a study of patients and donors after allogeneic stem cell transplantation. TCRdb re-derived calls from the RT-PCR reads in MiXCR, one entry per CDR3 protein. This table holds roughly 250,000 distinct CDR3 sequences, 13% to 15% found once. Sequencing was performed on blood, either unsorted or a sorted T cell fraction (not recorded which). The receptors shown here come from a human donor who was either an allogeneic HSCT recipient or a stem cell or donor lymphocyte infusion donor (not recorded which). It is not recorded whose cells these are; they may come from a transplant donor.

Comment on this clonotype: The junction differs from germline at one of its ends, possibly a read error. CDR3 region: CATSALGGSHEQYF. In DNA, the CDR3 is TGTGCCACCAGTGCTCTTGGGGGCTCCCACGAGCAGTACTTC. The chain joins TRBV24-1 to TRBJ2-7, with D perhaps matching TRBD1 (6 bases). This CDR3 contains 14 residues. The germline V gene encodes CDR1 KGHDR and CDR2 SFDVKD.

In this sample, this clonotype turned up many times. This CDR3 is CASSPRTGANEKLFF. CDR3 sequence (DNA): TGCGCCAGCAGCCCGAGGACAGGGGCTAATGAAAAACTGTTTTTT. V gene TRBV4-3 combines with J gene TRBJ1-4, with 9 positions matching TRBD1. V lost 4 bases, J lost 3 bases, and 3 bases stayed unmatched. The CDR3 has 15 residues. The germline gives CDR1 LGHNA, CDR2 YSLEER.

The V call is TRBV4-1, the J call TRBJ2-5; TRBD1 matches 10 bases. The CDR3 extends over 16 amino acids. The germline V gene encodes CDR1 MGHRA and CDR2 YSYEKL. The V segment lost 6 bases and the J segment 2 bases; nucleotides outside the gene matches: 9. The CDR3 bases are TGCGCCAGCAGTTCTGGACAGGGGGGGCTACAAGAGACCCAGTACTTC. It yields the protein CASSSGQGGLQETQYF.

This chain uses TRBV6-1 with TRBJ2-7; D is unresolved. CDR3 length: 13 amino acids. From germline, CDR1 is MNHNS and CDR2 SASEGT. Trimming took 5 bases from V and 4 from J, leaving 12 bases between them. In DNA form, the CDR3 reads TGTGCCAGCAGTCTTCCTCCAGTGTACGAGCAGTACTTC. Its protein is CASSLPPVYEQYF.

This clonotype was detected many times. The chain links TRBV12-3 or TRBV12-4 to TRBJ2-2, with unresolved D. Trimming took 2 bases from V and 2 from J, leaving 15 bases between them. The length of the CDR3 is 17 residues. The CDR3 DNA reads as TGTGCCAGCAGTTTAATACTACCAACGACCAACACCGGGGAGCTGTTTTTT. As protein: CASSLILPTTNTGELFF.

Points on this clonotype: This may stem from a read error, because a much larger clone lies one nucleotide away. The rearrangement links TRBV14 to TRBJ2-3, with a weak D call TRBD2 (6 bases). Looked up from germline, CDR1 is SGHDN and CDR2 is FVKESK. The CDR3 runs to 18 residues. CDR3 protein: CASSQGGRGRSSLDSQYF. DNA of the CDR3: TGTGCCAGCAGCCAAGGAGGGCGGGGCCGGTCATCTTTAGATTCGCAGTATTTT.

This clonotype was detected only a few times. The rearrangement joins TRBV11-2 to TRBJ2-7; D is possibly TRBD2 (6 bases). Between the trimmed V and J ends, which lost 5 bases and 5 bases, there was a span of 7 bases. CDR1 and CDR2 (germline): SGHAT, FQNNGV. This CDR3 has 11 residues. The CDR3 here is CASSLANEQYF. For the CDR3, the DNA is TGTGCCAGCAGCCTAGCGAACGAGCAGTACTTC.

This clonotype was recorded a few times. V usage is TRBV4-1 and J usage is TRBJ2-7; D remains unclear. Germline assignment: CDR1 MGHRA and CDR2 YSYEKL. V was shortened by 4 bases and J by 2 bases, with 9 bases between the two germline ends. CDR3 size: 13 residues. The CDR3, as DNA: TGCGCCAGCAGCCCGTTCGGACCCTACGAGCAGTACTTC. Translation: CASSPFGPYEQYF.

V and J are TRBV5-1 and TRBJ2-2; D tentatively fits TRBD1 or TRBD2 (6 bases each). This CDR3 region has 15 residues. CDR1 and CDR2 from the germline V gene are SGHRS and YFSETQ. Trimming took off 3 bases at V and 3 bases at J, with 12 bases between the two ends. The CDR3 loop reads CASSSRGQDTGELFF. The CDR3, as DNA: TGCGCCAGCAGCTCACGGGGGCAAGACACCGGGGAGCTGTTTTTT. The full variable domain, in which reference TRBV5-1 and TRBJ2-2 provide the parts outside the CDR3, is KAGVTQTPRYLIKTRGQQVTLSCSPISGHRSVSWYQQTPGQGLQFLFEYFSETQRNKGNFPGRFSGRQFSNSRSEMNVSTLELGDSALYLCASSSRGQDTGELFFGEGSRLTVL.

This chain connects TRBV3-1 to TRBJ1-2, with D maybe TRBD1 (5 bases). V was trimmed by 4 bases and J by 4 bases, leaving 13 bases between them. The CDR3 has 14 residues. Germline-derived CDR1 and CDR2 are LGHDT and YNNKEL (reference sequence). The CDR3 nucleotides read TGTGCCAGCAGCCCGGGACCTCAGAGCTATGGCTACACCTTC. Protein sequence: CASSPGPQSYGYTF.

This clonotype has ten or more counts. This sequence joins TRBV20-1 and TRBJ2-5; D unclear. Deletions cut 0 bases from V and 2 bases from J, with 10 bases between. Germline CDR1 and CDR2: DFQATT and SNEGSKA (reference sequence). The CDR3 runs to 14 residues. CDR3 nucleotide sequence: TGCAGTGCTAGAGATCGGCTACCACAAGAGACCCAGTACTTC. Amino acid sequence: CSARDRLPQETQYF.

This clonotype showed up many times. This chain uses TRBV7-2 with TRBJ2-7; TRBD2 might be the D (6 bases). This CDR3 region has 15 residues. V shed 0 bases and J shed 5 bases, with 14 bases lying between them. Germline V gives CDR1 SGHTA, CDR2 FQGNSA. The CDR3, as DNA: TGTGCCAGCAGCTTAGCCCGACTAGGACGGCACGAGCAGTACTTC. This codes for CASSLARLGRHEQYF.

DNA for the CDR3: TGCGCCAGCAGCTTAGGGCTAGCCCACGAGCAGTACTTC. Amino acid sequence: CASSLGLAHEQYF. This rearrangement joins TRBV5-1 to TRBJ2-7, with TRBD2 as a possible D gene (5 bases). This CDR3 region has 13 residues. Trimming left V 2 bases short and J 5 bases short, with 11 bases between. Germline CDR1 is SGHRS and CDR2 is YFSETQ.

The chain recombines TRBV6-2 or TRBV6-3 with TRBJ2-2; 7 bases are shared with TRBD1. With V trimmed by 2 bases and J by 3 bases, 3 bases remained unmatched. Germline V gene lookup returns CDR1 MNHEY and CDR2 SVGEGT. The CDR3 is 15 residues long. The CDR3, as DNA: TGTGCCAGCAGTTACGGGACAGTACACACCGGGGAGCTGTTTTTT. Protein sequence: CASSYGTVHTGELFF.

The table lists this clonotype with a few counts. V gene TRBV10-2 combines with J gene TRBJ1-5; 7 bases are a match to TRBD1. There are 14 residues in the CDR3. The V gene's germline CDR1 is WSHSY and CDR2 SAAADI. V lost 6 bases to trimming and J lost 4 bases; unmatched junction nucleotides: 6. The CDR3 here is CASSGDSRNQPQHF. DNA for the CDR3: TGCGCCAGCAGCGGGGACAGTCGGAATCAGCCCCAGCATTTT.

A few counts support this clonotype. The rearrangement joins TRBV11-1 to TRBJ2-7; TRBD2 matches at 12 bases. The CDR3 covers 15 residues. Germline values: CDR1 SGHAT, CDR2 FQDESV (reference sequence). Trimming at V came to 5 bases and at J to 4 bases, leaving 6 bases not matched to a gene. The CDR3 spells CASSGLAGGPYEQYF. The CDR3 DNA is TGTGCCAGCAGCGGGCTAGCGGGAGGGCCGTACGAGCAGTACTTC.

There are a few counts of this clonotype. This chain joins TRBV5-6 and TRBJ1-2; the D gene is possibly TRBD1 (5 bases). This CDR3 has 13 amino acids. Germline CDR1 and CDR2: SGHDT and YYEEEE. The germline V and J ends were trimmed by 0 bases and 7 bases, with 10 bases remaining between them. The DNA for the CDR3 is TGTGCCAGCAGCTTGGCCCAGGGCGCTGGCTACACCTTC. Amino acid sequence: CASSLAQGAGYTF.

This clonotype was seen more than once but under ten times. The gene calls are TRBV11-3 and TRBJ2-1; D might be TRBD2 (6 bases). Germline loops: CDR1 SGHNT, CDR2 YENEEA. V was trimmed by 1 base and J by 1 base, leaving 11 bases between them. The CDR3 is 16 residues long. This CDR3 reads CASSLGTAGSYNEQFF. The DNA of the CDR3 is TGTGCCAGCAGCTTAGGGACGGCGGGATCCTACAATGAGCAGTTCTTC.

This clonotype occurred a few times. J is TRBJ2-7 and V is TRBV5-1; 10 positions match TRBD2. Per the germline V gene, CDR1 is SGHRS and CDR2 is YFSETQ. The CDR3 length is 16 residues. After removal of 4 bases from V and 0 bases from J, the junction contained 7 bases not matched to a gene. The CDR3 nucleotides read TGCGCCAGCAGCCCGGAGGGACTAGCGAACTCCTACGAGCAGTACTTC. Translating it yields CASSPEGLANSYEQYF.

At least ten counts were recorded for this clonotype. This chain's CDR3 is CASSWRGVSRPDNEQFF. CDR3 DNA: TGCGCCAGCAGCTGGAGAGGGGTGTCACGGCCAGACAATGAGCAGTTCTTC. This chain links TRBV4-1 with TRBJ2-1; either TRBD1 or TRBD2 may supply D (5 bases each). Germline CDR1 and CDR2: MGHRA and YSYEKL. V lost 5 bases and J 5 bases, leaving 22 bases between the germline ends. CDR3 length: 17 residues.

The genes are TRBV6-5 and TRBJ2-7; TRBD1 aligns across 9 bases. Losses at the gene ends were 8 bases for V and 5 bases for J; bases not matched to a gene: 13. Germline V gene data show CDR1 as MNHEY and CDR2 as SVGAGI. This CDR3 region has 15 residues. The CDR3 loop is CASRLTPGQGHEQYF. The CDR3 DNA reads as TGTGCCAGCCGTTTGACACCGGGACAGGGCCACGAGCAGTACTTC.